These 25 T cell receptor beta chains originate from one sample sequenced in a study of PD-L1 blockade in urothelial cancer. Profiling relied on immunoSEQ multiplex PCR, and the TCRdb table lists in-frame clones only, not all of them. This table holds around 40,000 clones, about four fifths found once. Documented time point: peripheral blood 6 weeks after treatment start. This specimen was PBMCs, taken around atezolizumab (anti-PD-L1) treatment. The receptors derive from a man aged 55 to 69 with urothelial cancer.

This chain links TRBV4-1 with TRBJ2-3; 14 bases match TRBD2. Trimming took 2 bases from V and 1 from J; bases not matched to a gene: 8. Looked up from germline, CDR1 is MGHRA and CDR2 is YSYEKL. CDR3 length: 19 residues. The CDR3 is CASSQPPGLAGDGTDTQYF. The DNA for the CDR3 is TGCGCCAGCAGCCAACCTCCGGGACTAGCGGGGGATGGCACAGATACGCAGTATTTT.

V and J are TRBV9 and TRBJ2-3; D perhaps matches TRBD2 (5 bases). The CDR3 covers 15 residues. From germline, CDR1 is SGDLS and CDR2 YYNGEE. Between the trimmed V and J ends, which lost 5 bases and 0 bases, there was a span of 13 bases. The CDR3: CASSIAKPSTDTQYF. CDR3 bases: TGTGCCAGCAGTATAGCGAAACCTAGCACAGATACGCAGTATTTT.

The V and J genes are TRBV5-1 and TRBJ2-7; 10 bases agree with TRBD2. CDR3 length: 15 amino acids. Germline CDR1 and CDR2: SGHRS and YFSETQ. V shed 0 bases and J 3 bases; nucleotides not matched to a gene: 3. Here the CDR3 reads CASSLASSGGYEQYF. The CDR3 DNA reads TGCGCCAGCAGCTTGGCCTCTAGCGGGGGCTACGAGCAGTACTTC.

The genes are TRBV9 and TRBJ2-7; no clear D. The germline V gene encodes CDR1 SGDLS and CDR2 YYNGEE. The CDR3 contains 15 residues. The V gene lost 0 bases and the J gene lost 3 bases, with 13 bases spanning the gap. The CDR3 region has the DNA TGTGCCAGCAGCGTAGGGGTACCGGCGGACTACGAGCAGTACTTC. It encodes CASSVGVPADYEQYF.

The chain recombines TRBV2 with TRBJ2-2; 15 bases match TRBD2. This CDR3 is 14 amino acids long. Germline assignment: CDR1 SNHLY and CDR2 FYNNEI. V shed 8 bases and J 7 bases; nucleotides not matched to a gene: 2. The CDR3 bases are TGTGCCAGCGGGACTAGCGGGGGGCTCGGGGAGCTGTTTTTT. It codes for CASGTSGGLGELFF.

The gene calls are TRBV28 and TRBJ1-3; TRBD1 is a possible D gene (6 bases). Germline CDR1 MDHEN, CDR2 SYDVKM. V was trimmed by 6 bases and J by 0 bases, leaving 12 bases between them. The CDR3 contains 15 residues. The chain's CDR3 is CASSHGGASGNTIYF. The CDR3, as DNA: TGTGCCAGCAGCCATGGGGGGGCCTCTGGAAACACCATATATTTT.

The chain combines TRBV28 with TRBJ1-1; TRBD1 aligns across 7 bases. V dropped 7 bases and J dropped 4; count of bases not matched to a gene: 9. The CDR3 spans 14 residues. The V gene's germline CDR1 is MDHEN and CDR2 SYDVKM. The CDR3: CASKTTGVGTEAFF. CDR3 nucleotides: TGTGCCAGCAAAACTACAGGGGTCGGCACTGAAGCTTTCTTT.

The V and J genes are TRBV30 and TRBJ2-1; TRBD2 matches at 9 bases. The CDR3 has 17 amino acids. Germline CDR1 is GTSNPN and CDR2 is SVGIG (reference sequence). V was pared by 4 bases and J by 5 bases, with 15 bases of the junction left unmatched. CDR3 sequence reads: CAWKKKGVRGGNNEQFF. DNA of the CDR3: TGTGCCTGGAAAAAGAAGGGGGTGCGGGGGGGAAACAATGAGCAGTTCTTC.

The chain is built from TRBV18 and TRBJ1-2, with 8 bases lining up with TRBD1. The CDR3 sequence is 17 residues long. V gave up 0 bases and J gave up 0 bases; unmatched junction bases: 6. CDR1 is KGHSH, CDR2 LQKENI, per germline. The CDR3 sequence: CASSPPGRGQPNYGYTF. CDR3 in DNA: TGTGCCAGCTCACCACCCGGCAGGGGGCAACCTAACTATGGCTACACCTTC.

The chain recombines TRBV10-1 with TRBJ2-5, with 12 bases lining up with TRBD2. The CDR3 consists of 16 residues. The germline V gene encodes CDR1 WNHNN and CDR2 SYGVQD (reference sequence). Germline trimming cut 4 bases from V and 4 bases from J; bases unmatched to any gene: 7. CDR3 coding DNA: TGCGCCAGCAGTGGGGAGACTAGCGGGAGAGTAGAGACCCAGTACTTC. Protein: CASSGETSGRVETQYF.

The chain is built from TRBV10-1 and TRBJ2-2; TRBD1 matches 8 bases. V dropped 3 bases and J dropped 1; count of bases not matched to a gene: 4. This CDR3 has 16 residues. Germline CDR1 is WNHNN and CDR2 is SYGVQD (reference sequence). The CDR3 spells CASSEIGTGNTGELFF. Here the CDR3 DNA reads TGCGCCAGCAGTGAAATAGGGACAGGGAACACCGGGGAGCTGTTTTTT.

CDR3 protein: CASSLPLGGDTQYF. The CDR3 DNA reads as TGTGCCAGCAGTCTTCCCCTAGGAGGAGATACGCAGTATTTT. The genes are TRBV28 and TRBJ2-3, with D possibly being TRBD2 (5 bases). CDR1 MDHEN and CDR2 SYDVKM come from the germline V gene. The CDR3 consists of 14 residues. Trimming removed 5 bases at V and 5 bases at J, with 14 bases between.

This sequence joins TRBV5-5 and TRBJ2-1; D call uncertain. V was cut by 0 bases and J by 0 bases, with 10 bases left in between. The CDR3 spans 16 residues. From germline, CDR1 is SGHKS and CDR2 YYEKEE (reference sequence). Written as DNA, the CDR3 is TGTGCCAGCAGCTTGGACTACCCAAGCTCCTACAATGAGCAGTTCTTC. This sequence encodes CASSLDYPSSYNEQFF. The variable domain in full, with the rest retrieved from reference TRBV5-5 and TRBJ2-1, is DAGVTQSPTHLIKTRGQQVTLRCSPISGHKSVSWYQQVLGQGPQFIFQYYEKEERGRGNFPDRFSARQFPNYSSELNVNALLLGDSALYLCASSLDYPSSYNEQFFGPGTRLTVL.

A few counts support this clone. The chain employs TRBV7-2 and TRBJ2-2; no firm D call. Germline V gene sequence: CDR1 SGHTA, CDR2 FQGNSA. V gave up 3 bases and J gave up 3 bases, with 2 bases separating them. CDR3 length equals 12 residues. The CDR3 DNA sequence: TGTGCCAGCAGCTTCTACACCGGGGAGCTGTTTTTT. Its protein product is CASSFYTGELFF.

The chain is built from TRBV2 and TRBJ1-2; D uncertain. V was shortened by 5 bases and J by 4 bases, with 14 bases between the two germline ends. Germline assignment: CDR1 SNHLY and CDR2 FYNNEI. This CDR3 contains 14 residues. The CDR3 bases are TGTGCCAGCAGTTTGCGGGAAGCCTTCTATGGCTACACCTTC. Residues: CASSLREAFYGYTF.

The chain recombines TRBV7-9 with TRBJ2-7, with a possible D match to TRBD2 (5 bases). CDR3 length equals 13 residues. CDR1 SEHNR and CDR2 FQNEAQ come from the germline V gene (reference sequence). Trimming cost V 7 bases and J 0 bases, with 10 bases left between them. As DNA, the CDR3 is TGTGCCAGCACCCCCGGGGACTCCTACGAGCAGTACTTC. Translating gives CASTPGDSYEQYF. Variable domain in full (rest from reference TRBV7-9 and TRBJ2-7): DTGVSQNPRHKITKRGQNVTFRCDPISEHNRLYWYRQTLGQGPEFLTYFQNEAQLEKSRLLSDRFSAERPKGSFSTLEIQRTEQGDSAMYLCASTPGDSYEQYFGPGTRLTVT.

The chain joins TRBV7-8 to TRBJ2-1; a weak D match, TRBD2 (5 bases). This CDR3 is 13 amino acids long. Per germline, CDR1 SGHVS and CDR2 FQNEAQ. This CDR3 reads CGTEVWGEDEQFF. The DNA for the CDR3 is TGTGGCACGGAGGTTTGGGGAGAAGATGAGCAGTTCTTC.

This chain connects TRBV19 to TRBJ2-7, with TRBD2 matching over 7 bases. CDR1 and CDR2 (germline): LNHDA, SQIVND (reference sequence). V gave up 4 bases and J gave up 5 bases; unmatched junction bases: 11. CDR3 size: 15 residues. CDR3 in DNA: TGTGCCAGTAGTACAAAGGGACTACCGGGGGACGAGCAGTACTTC. As protein: CASSTKGLPGDEQYF.

This clone was detected once. V and J are TRBV19 and TRBJ2-5; 8 nucleotides line up with TRBD2. After removal of 6 bases from V and 1 base from J, the junction contained 10 bases not matched to a gene. Germline CDR1 and CDR2: LNHDA and SQIVND (reference sequence). The CDR3 has 16 residues. This chain's CDR3 is CASSDPGGIGQETQYF. The CDR3 bases are TGTGCCAGTAGCGATCCGGGGGGGATTGGCCAAGAGACCCAGTACTTC.

The genes are TRBV29-1 and TRBJ2-2, with 13 bases aligning to TRBD2. Unmatched junction bases numbered 1, after V lost 6 bases and J lost 3 bases. CDR1 SQVTM and CDR2 ANQGSEA come from the germline V gene. There are 14 residues in the CDR3. The CDR3 spells CSVGTSGDTGELFF. The CDR3 DNA sequence: TGCAGCGTCGGGACTAGCGGGGACACCGGGGAGCTGTTTTTT.

This sequence joins TRBV4-2 and TRBJ2-7; 12 bases line up with TRBD2. J lost 1 base, V lost 1 base, and 2 bases had no gene match. The CDR3 consists of 16 residues. Germline V CDR1 and CDR2: LGHNA, YNFKEQ. CDR3 nucleotides: TGTGCCAGCAGCCAAGGACTAGCGGGAGCGTCCTACGAGCAGTACTTC. Its translation is CASSQGLAGASYEQYF.

The chain links TRBV28 to TRBJ1-1, with D maybe TRBD1 (5 bases). CDR3 length: 14 amino acids. V lost 10 bases and J 2 bases, leaving 17 bases between the germline ends. The V gene's germline CDR1 is MDHEN and CDR2 SYDVKM. The CDR3 loop reads CATTLWGGNTEAFF. CDR3 DNA sequence: TGTGCCACCACCCTATGGGGGGGAAACACTGAAGCTTTCTTT.

This rearrangement joins TRBV6-5 to TRBJ2-6, with unresolved D. Trimming took 5 bases from V and 0 from J, leaving 5 bases between them. Germline values: CDR1 MNHEY, CDR2 SVGAGI. This CDR3 contains 14 residues. Here the CDR3 reads CASSRSSGANVLTF. DNA of the CDR3: TGTGCCAGCAGTCGTAGCTCTGGGGCCAACGTCCTGACTTTC.

The chain carries TRBV4-2 and TRBJ2-3; D remains ambiguous. CDR3 length equals 14 residues. CDR1 LGHNA and CDR2 YNFKEQ come from the germline V gene. V was cut by 6 bases and J by 0 bases, with 10 bases left in between. This CDR3 reads CASRESASTDTQYF. The CDR3 region has the DNA TGTGCCAGCAGGGAAAGCGCTAGCACAGATACGCAGTATTTT.

The chain employs TRBV6-5 and TRBJ1-1; D is possibly TRBD1 (6 bases). Germline V gene sequence: CDR1 MNHEY, CDR2 SVGAGI. Trimming cost V 7 bases and J 8 bases, with 11 bases left between them. The CDR3 runs to 11 residues. CDR3 residues: CASNQGIEAFF. CDR3 sequence (DNA): TGTGCCAGCAACCAGGGGATCGAAGCTTTCTTT.